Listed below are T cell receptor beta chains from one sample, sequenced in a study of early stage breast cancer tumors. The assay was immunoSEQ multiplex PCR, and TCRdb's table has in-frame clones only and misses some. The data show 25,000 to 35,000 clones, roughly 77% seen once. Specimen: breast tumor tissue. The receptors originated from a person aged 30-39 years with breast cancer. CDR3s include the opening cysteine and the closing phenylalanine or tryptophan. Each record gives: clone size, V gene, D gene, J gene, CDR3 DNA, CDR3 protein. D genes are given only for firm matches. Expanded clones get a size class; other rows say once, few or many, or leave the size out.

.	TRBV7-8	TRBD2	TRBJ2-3	TGTGCCAGCAGCTTAGTGGAGGGTAGCGGGAGGTTCCCAGATACGCAGTATTTT	CASSLVEGSGRFPDTQYF
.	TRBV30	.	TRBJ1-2	TGTGCCTGGAGCTTTGACAGCCCCTATGGCTACACCTTC	CAWSFDSPYGYTF
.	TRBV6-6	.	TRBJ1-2	TGTGCCAGCAGTTACCTCGGAGGGTCGGGTGGCTACACCTTC	CASSYLGGSGGYTF
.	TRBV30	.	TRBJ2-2	TGTGCCTGGACGGCAGGGGTTAGTGGCGGGGAGCTGTTTTTT	CAWTAGVSGGELFF
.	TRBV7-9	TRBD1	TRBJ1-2	TGTGCCAGCAGCTTTATTTCAGGGGGTTTCTATGGCTACACCTTC	CASSFISGGFYGYTF
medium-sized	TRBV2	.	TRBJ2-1	TGTGCCAGCAAGGTAGTTTTCAATGAGCAGTTCTTC	CASKVVFNEQFF
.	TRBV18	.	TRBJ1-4	TGTGCCAGCTCACCTCGCATAACTAATGAAAAACTGTTTTTT	CASSPRITNEKLFF
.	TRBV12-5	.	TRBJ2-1	TGTGCTAGTGCCCTCATGGAGAATGAGCAGTTCTTC	CASALMENEQFF
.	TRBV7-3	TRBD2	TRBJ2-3	TGTGCCAGCAGCCATAGCGGGAGGGATACAGATACGCAGTATTTT	CASSHSGRDTDTQYF
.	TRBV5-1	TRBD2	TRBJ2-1	TGCGCCAGCAGCTTGGCCGGGCTAGCGGGAGGAAGGGAGACGTCCTACAATGAGCAGTTCTTC	CASSLAGLAGGRETSYNEQFF
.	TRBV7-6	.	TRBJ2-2	TGTGCCAGCAGCTTACAAGGGAACACCGGGGAGCTGTTTTTT	CASSLQGNTGELFF
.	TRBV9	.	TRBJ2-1	TGTGCCAGCAGCGTAGAGTTTGGTGGGTTCGACTCCATTCGATACAATGAGCAGTTCTTC	CASSVEFGGFDSIRYNEQFF
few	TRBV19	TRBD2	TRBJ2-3	TGTGCCAGTAGTAGGGTAGCGGGAGTTGGAGCAGATACGCAGTATTTT	CASSRVAGVGADTQYF
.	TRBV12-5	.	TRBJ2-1	TGTGCTAGTGGTTTGGAACTCCAGGGGGGTGAGCAGTTCTTC	CASGLELQGGEQFF
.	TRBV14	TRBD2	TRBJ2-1	TGTGCCAGCAGCCGCACAGCGGACCTAGCGGGGGGCTTCTACAATGAGCAGTTCTTC	CASSRTADLAGGFYNEQFF
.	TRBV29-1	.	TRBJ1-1	TGCAGCGCCCATTCCAGGTCAGGGAACACTGAAGCTTTCTTT	CSAHSRSGNTEAFF
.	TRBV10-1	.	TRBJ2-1	TGCGCCAGCACCTCGGGGGCGGACACCTCCTACAATGAGCAGTTCTTC	CASTSGADTSYNEQFF
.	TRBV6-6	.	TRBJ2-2	TGTGCCAGCAGTTACCCTCTTGACCGGAGGTGGGAGCTGTTTTTT	CASSYPLDRRWELFF
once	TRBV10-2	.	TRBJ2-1	TGCGCCAGCGCGTCTTTCGGTAGCTCCTACAATGAGCAGTTCTTC	CASASFGSSYNEQFF
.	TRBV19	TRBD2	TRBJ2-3	TGTGCCAGTAATTTACTAGCGGGGAAGACTTCAAGCACAGATACGCAGTATTTT	CASNLLAGKTSSTDTQYF
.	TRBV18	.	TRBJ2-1	TGTGCCAGCTCACCACTCACGGGCTCGACCGGCAGTTACAATGAGCAGTTCTTC	CASSPLTGSTGSYNEQFF
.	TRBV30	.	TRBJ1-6	TGTGCCTGGAGTGAGATATTCGGCACAGCCAATTCACCCCTCCACTTT	CAWSEIFGTANSPLHF
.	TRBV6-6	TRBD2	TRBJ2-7	TGTGCCAGCAGTGACGGGAGGCTGTCCTACGAGCAGTACTTC	CASSDGRLSYEQYF
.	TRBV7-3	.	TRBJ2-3	TGTGCCAGCAGCTTAACAAGTGGAGGCACGCAGTATTTT	CASSLTSGGTQYF
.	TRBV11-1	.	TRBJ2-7	TGTGCCAGCAGCTTAGCGTTCGGCCCCTACGAGCAGTACTTC	CASSLAFGPYEQYF
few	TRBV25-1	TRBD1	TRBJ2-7	TGTGCCAGCAGTGCAGCCGGGACAGGGGTCTCCTACGAGCAGTACTTC	CASSAAGTGVSYEQYF
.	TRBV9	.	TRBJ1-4	TGTGCCAGCAGCAGGGGACACCTTCTTGCTAATGAAAAACTGTTTTTT	CASSRGHLLANEKLFF
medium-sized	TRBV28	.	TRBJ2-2	TGTGCCAGCAGTTCCCTCCTTTTAGGGAAAGCCGGGGAGCTGTTTTTT	CASSSLLLGKAGELFF
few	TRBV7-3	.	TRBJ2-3	TGTGCCAGCAGCTTAAACCTCGATAAACAGTATTTT	CASSLNLDKQYF
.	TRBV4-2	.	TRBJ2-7	TGTGCCAGCAGCCAAGAAAATAGCTTCGAGCAGTACTTC	CASSQENSFEQYF
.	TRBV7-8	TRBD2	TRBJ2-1	TGTGCCAGCAGCCTGACTAGCGGGAGTAGAGAGCAGTTCTTC	CASSLTSGSREQFF
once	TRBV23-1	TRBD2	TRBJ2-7	TGCGCCAGCAGCCAATTGGGACTAGCGGGAGGAAGCTCCTACGAGCAGTACTTC	CASSQLGLAGGSSYEQYF
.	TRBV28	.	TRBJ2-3	TGTGCCAGCAGTCACACAGATACGCAGTATTTT	CASSHTDTQYF
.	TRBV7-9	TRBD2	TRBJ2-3	TGTGCCAGCAGTTATCTTAGCGGGAGGTGGACAGATACGCAGTATTTT	CASSYLSGRWTDTQYF
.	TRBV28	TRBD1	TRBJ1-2	TGTGCCACCCCTAGGGGACAGGGGCATGGCTACACCTTC	CATPRGQGHGYTF
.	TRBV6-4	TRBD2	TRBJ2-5	TGTGCCAGCAGAGCGGGAGACGAAGAGACCCAGTACTTC	CASRAGDEETQYF
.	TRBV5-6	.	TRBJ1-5	TGTGCCAGCAGCTTCGGGGCGGCGGCTAATCAGCCCCAGCATTTT	CASSFGAAANQPQHF
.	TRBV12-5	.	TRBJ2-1	TGTGCTAGTGGTTTGAGTTACCTTACAACTAATAATGAGCAGTTCTTC	CASGLSYLTTNNEQFF
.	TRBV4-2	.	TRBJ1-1	TGTGCCAGCAGCCAAAGGTCTCCCATTGTGAACACTGAAGCTTTCTTT	CASSQRSPIVNTEAFF
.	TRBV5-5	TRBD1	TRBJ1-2	TGTGCCAGCTCTAGACAGGGGGCGCTGACTAACTATGGCTACACCTTC	CASSRQGALTNYGYTF
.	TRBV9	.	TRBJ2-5	TGTGCCAGCAGCGTAGCGACGGCCCAAGAGACCCAGTACTTC	CASSVATAQETQYF
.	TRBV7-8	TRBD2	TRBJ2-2	TGTGCCAGCAGCTTAGAGTTAGCGGGGGTGAACACCGGGGAGCTGTTTTTT	CASSLELAGVNTGELFF
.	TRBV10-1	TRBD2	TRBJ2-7	TGCGCCAGCAGCGATCTAGCGGGAGGTCGTTACGAGCAGTACTTC	CASSDLAGGRYEQYF
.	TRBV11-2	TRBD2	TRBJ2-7	TGTGCCAGCAGCCCTGACTTACTAGCGGGAGTGGAAGAGCAGTACTTC	CASSPDLLAGVEEQYF
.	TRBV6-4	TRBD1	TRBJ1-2	TGTGCCAGCAGTGATTTTGGACAGGGGGCTGGGACTAACTATGGCTACACCTTC	CASSDFGQGAGTNYGYTF
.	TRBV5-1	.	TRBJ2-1	TGCGCCAGCAGCTTGGGCTTGGCGGGGCACTACAATGAGCAGTTCTTC	CASSLGLAGHYNEQFF
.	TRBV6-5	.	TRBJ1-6	TGTGCCAGCAGTTACTCGAGAGGGTTGGGTTCACCCCTCCACTTT	CASSYSRGLGSPLHF
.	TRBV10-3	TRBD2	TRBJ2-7	TGTGCCATCAGGCCTAGCGGAGGGGTCGACGAGCAGTACTTC	CAIRPSGGVDEQYF
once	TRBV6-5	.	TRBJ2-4	TGTGCCAGCAGTTACTCCCGACGGCCTAGGAGGGACATTCAGTACTTC	CASSYSRRPRRDIQYF
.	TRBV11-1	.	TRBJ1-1	TGTGCCAGCAGCCTTAGGGGAAGGGACTTGAACACTGAAGCTTTCTTT	CASSLRGRDLNTEAFF
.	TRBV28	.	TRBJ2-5	TGTGCCAGCAGTTTACCGAGGGGGGGCGCGGAGACCCAGTACTTC	CASSLPRGGAETQYF
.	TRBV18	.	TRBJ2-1	TGTGCCAGCTCTTCTGGGGAGAGGAGGTACAATGAGCAGTTCTTC	CASSSGERRYNEQFF
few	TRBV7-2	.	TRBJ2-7	TGTGCCAGCAGCTGGATGGGGGGACTGGCAAGCTACGAGCAGTACTTC	CASSWMGGLASYEQYF
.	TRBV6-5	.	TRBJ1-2	TGTGCCAGCAGGACCACAGGGTATGGCTACACCTTC	CASRTTGYGYTF
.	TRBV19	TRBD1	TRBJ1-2	TGTGCCAGTAGTATGAACCGGGACAGGGGTGGCTACACCTTC	CASSMNRDRGGYTF
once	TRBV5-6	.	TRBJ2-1	TGTGCCAGCAGCTTGGAGGTGGTTAGCTCCTACAATGAGCAGTTCTTC	CASSLEVVSSYNEQFF
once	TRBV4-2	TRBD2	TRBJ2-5	TGTGCCAGCAGCCAAGTTCCGGCGGGAGGTGGGGAGACCCAGTACTTC	CASSQVPAGGGETQYF